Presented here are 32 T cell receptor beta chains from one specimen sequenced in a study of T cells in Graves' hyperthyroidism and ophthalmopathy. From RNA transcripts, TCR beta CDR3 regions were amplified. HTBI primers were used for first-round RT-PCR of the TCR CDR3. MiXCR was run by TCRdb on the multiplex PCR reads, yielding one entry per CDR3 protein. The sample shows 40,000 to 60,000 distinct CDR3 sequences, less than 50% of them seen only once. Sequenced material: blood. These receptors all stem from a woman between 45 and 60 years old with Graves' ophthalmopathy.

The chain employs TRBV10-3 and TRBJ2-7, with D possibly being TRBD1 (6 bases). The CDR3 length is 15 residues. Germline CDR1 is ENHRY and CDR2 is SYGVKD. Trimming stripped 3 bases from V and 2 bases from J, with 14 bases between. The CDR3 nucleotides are TGTGCCATCAGTGATAGGGGAAAGGGGGCCTACGAGCAGTACTTC. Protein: CAISDRGKGAYEQYF.

DNA of the CDR3: TGCAGCGTTGAAGATTACCAAACCTATGGCTACACCTTC. It encodes CSVEDYQTYGYTF. This chain uses TRBV29-1 with TRBJ1-2; no reliable D call. Germline values: CDR1 SQVTM, CDR2 ANQGSEA. There are 13 residues in the CDR3. V dropped 0 bases and J dropped 4 bases, with 9 bases sitting between them.

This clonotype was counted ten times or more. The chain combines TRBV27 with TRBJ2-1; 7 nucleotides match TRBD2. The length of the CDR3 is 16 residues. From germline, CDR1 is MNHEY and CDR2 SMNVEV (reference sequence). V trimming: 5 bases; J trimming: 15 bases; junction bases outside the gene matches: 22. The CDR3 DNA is TGTGCCAGCAGTGGAACTAGCGTCCTCTCTACAATGAGTAGGTTCTTC. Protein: CASSGTSVLSTMSRFF.

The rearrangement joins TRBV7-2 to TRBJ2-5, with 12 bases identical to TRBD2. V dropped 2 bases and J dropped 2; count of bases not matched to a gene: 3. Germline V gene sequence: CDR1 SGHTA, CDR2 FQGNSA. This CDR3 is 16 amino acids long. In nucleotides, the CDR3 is TGTGCCAGCAGCTTATCCGGACTAGCGGGACAAGAGACCCAGTACTTC. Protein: CASSLSGLAGQETQYF.

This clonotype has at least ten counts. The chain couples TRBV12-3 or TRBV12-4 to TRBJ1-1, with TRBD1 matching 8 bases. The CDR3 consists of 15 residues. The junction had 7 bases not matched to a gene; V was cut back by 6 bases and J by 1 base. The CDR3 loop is CASRTGTGWNTEAFF. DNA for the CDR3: TGTGCCAGCAGAACCGGGACAGGATGGAACACTGAAGCTTTCTTT.

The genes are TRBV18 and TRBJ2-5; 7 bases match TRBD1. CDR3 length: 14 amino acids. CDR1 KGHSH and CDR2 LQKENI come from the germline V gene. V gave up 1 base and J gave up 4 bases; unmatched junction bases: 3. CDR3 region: CASSPRDRAETQYF. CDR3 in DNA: TGTGCCAGCTCACCACGGGACAGAGCAGAGACCCAGTACTTC. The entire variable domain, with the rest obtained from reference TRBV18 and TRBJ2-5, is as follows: NAGVMQNPRHLVRRRGQEARLRCSPMKGHSHVYWYRQLPEEGLKFMVYLQKENIIDESGMPKERFSAEFPKEGPSILRIQQVVRGDSAAYFCASSPRDRAETQYFGPGTRLLVL.

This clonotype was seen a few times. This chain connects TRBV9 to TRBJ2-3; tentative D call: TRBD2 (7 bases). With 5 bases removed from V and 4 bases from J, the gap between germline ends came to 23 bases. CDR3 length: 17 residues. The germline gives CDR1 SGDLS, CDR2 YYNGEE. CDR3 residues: CASSLRGAGEVPDTQYF. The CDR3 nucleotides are TGTGCCAGCAGTTTAAGGGGGGCGGGAGAGGTTCCAGATACGCAGTATTTT.

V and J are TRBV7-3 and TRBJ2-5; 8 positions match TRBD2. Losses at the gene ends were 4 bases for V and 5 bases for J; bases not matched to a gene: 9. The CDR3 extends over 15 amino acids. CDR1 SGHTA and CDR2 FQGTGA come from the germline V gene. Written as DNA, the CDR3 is TGTGCCAGCAGCTCCTCCGGGGGGGGCCGGGAGACCCAGTACTTC. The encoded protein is CASSSSGGGRETQYF.

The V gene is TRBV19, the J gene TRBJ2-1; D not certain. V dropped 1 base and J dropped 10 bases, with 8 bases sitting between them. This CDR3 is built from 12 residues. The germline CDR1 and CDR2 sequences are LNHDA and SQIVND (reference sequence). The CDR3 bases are TGTGCCAGTAGTATAGGAGACATCGAGCAGTTCTTC. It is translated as CASSIGDIEQFF.

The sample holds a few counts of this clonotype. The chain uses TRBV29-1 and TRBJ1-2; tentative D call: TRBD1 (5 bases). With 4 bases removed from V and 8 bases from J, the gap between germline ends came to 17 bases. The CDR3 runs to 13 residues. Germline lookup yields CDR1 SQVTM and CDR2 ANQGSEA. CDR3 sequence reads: CSVGGDARRGYTF. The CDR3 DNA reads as TGCAGCGTTGGAGGGGACGCCCGAAGGGGCTACACCTTC.

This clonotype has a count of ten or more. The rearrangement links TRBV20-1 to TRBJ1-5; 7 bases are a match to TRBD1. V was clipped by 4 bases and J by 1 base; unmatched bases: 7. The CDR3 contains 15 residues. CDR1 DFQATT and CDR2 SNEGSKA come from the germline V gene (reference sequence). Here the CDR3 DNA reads TGCAGTGCTACGGAAACAGGGGTCAGCAATCAGCCCCAGCATTTT. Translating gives CSATETGVSNQPQHF.

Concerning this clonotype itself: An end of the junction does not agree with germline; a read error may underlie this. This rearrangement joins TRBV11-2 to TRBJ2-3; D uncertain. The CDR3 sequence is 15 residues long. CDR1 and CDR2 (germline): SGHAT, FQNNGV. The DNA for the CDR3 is TGTGCCAGCAGCTTAGGAGACCGCAGCACAGATGCGCAGTATTTT. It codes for CASSLGDRSTDAQYF.

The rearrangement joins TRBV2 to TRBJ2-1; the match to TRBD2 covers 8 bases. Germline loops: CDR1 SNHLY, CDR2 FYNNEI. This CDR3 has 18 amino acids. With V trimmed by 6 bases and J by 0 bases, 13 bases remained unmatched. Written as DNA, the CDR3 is TGTGCCAGCAGGGAGTTTGGGCTAGCGGGCAGCTCCTACAATGAGCAGTTCTTC. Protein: CASREFGLAGSSYNEQFF.

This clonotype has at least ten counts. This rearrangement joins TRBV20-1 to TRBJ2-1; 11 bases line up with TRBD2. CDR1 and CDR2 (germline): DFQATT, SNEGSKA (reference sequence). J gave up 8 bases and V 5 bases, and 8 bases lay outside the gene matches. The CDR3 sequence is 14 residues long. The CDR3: CSARTSGSIYEQFF. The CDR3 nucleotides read TGCAGTGCTCGTACTAGCGGGAGTATCTATGAGCAGTTCTTC.

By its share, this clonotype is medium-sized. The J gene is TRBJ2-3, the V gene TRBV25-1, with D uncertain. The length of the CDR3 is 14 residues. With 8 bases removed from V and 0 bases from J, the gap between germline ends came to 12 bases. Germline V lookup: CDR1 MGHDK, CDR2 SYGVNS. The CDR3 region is CASEVSTSTDTQYF. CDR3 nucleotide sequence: TGTGCCAGCGAGGTTTCGACTAGCACAGATACGCAGTATTTT.

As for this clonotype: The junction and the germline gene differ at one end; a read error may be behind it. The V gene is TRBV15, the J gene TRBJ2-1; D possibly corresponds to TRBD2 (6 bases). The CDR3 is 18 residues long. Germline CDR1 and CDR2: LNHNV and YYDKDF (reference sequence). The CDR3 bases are TGTGCCATCAGCCTTCGGGAAGCGTCCAAGCCCGGGGGTCGGGAGCAGCTCTTC. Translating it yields CAISLREASKPGGREQLF.

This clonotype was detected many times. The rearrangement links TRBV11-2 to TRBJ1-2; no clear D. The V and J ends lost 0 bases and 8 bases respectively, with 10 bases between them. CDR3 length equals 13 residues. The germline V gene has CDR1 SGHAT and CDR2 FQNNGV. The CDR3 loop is CASSLDLEQGYTF. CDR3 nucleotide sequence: TGTGCCAGCAGCTTAGATCTCGAGCAGGGCTACACCTTC.

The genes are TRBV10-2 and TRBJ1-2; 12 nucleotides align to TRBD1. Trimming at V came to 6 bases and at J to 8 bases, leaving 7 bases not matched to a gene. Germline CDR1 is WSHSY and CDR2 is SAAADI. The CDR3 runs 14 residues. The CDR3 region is CASSPGTGGQGYTF. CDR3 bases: TGCGCCAGCAGCCCCGGGACAGGGGGCCAAGGCTACACCTTC.

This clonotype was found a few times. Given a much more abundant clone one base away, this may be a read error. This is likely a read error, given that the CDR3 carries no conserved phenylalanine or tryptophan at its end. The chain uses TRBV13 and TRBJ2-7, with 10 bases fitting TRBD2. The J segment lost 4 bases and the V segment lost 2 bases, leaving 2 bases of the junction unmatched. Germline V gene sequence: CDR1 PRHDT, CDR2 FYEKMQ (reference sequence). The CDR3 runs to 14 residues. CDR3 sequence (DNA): TGTGCCAGCAGCTTATCTAGCGGGGGTTACGAGCAGTACTGC. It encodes CASSLSSGGYEQYC.

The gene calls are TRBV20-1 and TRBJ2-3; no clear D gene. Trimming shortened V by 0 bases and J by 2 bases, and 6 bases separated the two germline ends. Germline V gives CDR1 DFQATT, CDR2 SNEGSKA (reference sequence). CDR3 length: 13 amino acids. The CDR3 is CSARDPLTDTQYF. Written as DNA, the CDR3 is TGCAGTGCTAGAGATCCACTCACAGATACGCAGTATTTT.

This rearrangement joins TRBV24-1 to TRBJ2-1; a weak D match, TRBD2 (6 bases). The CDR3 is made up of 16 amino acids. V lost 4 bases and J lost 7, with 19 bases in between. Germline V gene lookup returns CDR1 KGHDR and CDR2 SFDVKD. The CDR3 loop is CATSDPMRRGFNEQFF. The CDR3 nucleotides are TGTGCCACCAGTGACCCAATGAGGAGGGGTTTTAATGAGCAGTTCTTC.

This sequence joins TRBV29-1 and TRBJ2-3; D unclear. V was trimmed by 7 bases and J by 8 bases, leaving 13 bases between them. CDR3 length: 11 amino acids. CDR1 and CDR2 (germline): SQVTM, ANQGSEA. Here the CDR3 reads CSADVSGTQYF. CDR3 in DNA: TGCAGCGCTGATGTTTCAGGTACGCAGTATTTT.

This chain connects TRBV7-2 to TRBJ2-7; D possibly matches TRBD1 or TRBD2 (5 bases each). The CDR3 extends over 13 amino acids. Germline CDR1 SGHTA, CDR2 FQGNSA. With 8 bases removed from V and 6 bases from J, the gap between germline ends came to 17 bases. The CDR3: CASSPGPEFEQYF. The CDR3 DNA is TGTGCCAGCTCACCGGGGCCTGAGTTCGAGCAGTACTTC.

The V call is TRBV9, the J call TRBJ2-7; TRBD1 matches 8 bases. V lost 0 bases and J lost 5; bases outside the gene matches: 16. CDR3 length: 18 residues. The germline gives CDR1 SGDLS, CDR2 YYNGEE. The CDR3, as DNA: TGTGCCAGCAGCGTAGCACCCCCAACGACAGGGGTTTGGGACGAGCAGTACTTC. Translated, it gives CASSVAPPTTGVWDEQYF.

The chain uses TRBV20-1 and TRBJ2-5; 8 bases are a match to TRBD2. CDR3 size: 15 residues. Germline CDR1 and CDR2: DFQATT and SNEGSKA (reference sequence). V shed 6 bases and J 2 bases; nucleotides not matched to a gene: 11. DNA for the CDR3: TGCAGTGCCGTTCGGGGGGGGGCTCGTCAAGAGACCCAGTACTTC. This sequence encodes CSAVRGGARQETQYF.

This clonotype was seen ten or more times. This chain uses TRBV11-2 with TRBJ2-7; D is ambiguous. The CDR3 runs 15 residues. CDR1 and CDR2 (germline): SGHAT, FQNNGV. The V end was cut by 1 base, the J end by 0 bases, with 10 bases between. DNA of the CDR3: TGTGCCAGCAGCTTAGGGCAGCTGTCCTCCTACGAGCAGTACTTC. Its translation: CASSLGQLSSYEQYF.

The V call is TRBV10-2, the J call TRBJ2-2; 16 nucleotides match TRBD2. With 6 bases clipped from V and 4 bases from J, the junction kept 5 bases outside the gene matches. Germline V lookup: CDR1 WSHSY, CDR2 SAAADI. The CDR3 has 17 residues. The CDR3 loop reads CASRGLAGGPGTGELFF. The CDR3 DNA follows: TGCGCCAGCAGGGGACTAGCGGGGGGGCCAGGCACCGGGGAGCTGTTTTTT.

The CDR3 sequence: CSHSCPSCWGQGAYEQYF. The CDR3 coding sequence is TGTAGCCATAGCTGTCCAAGCTGCTGGGGACAGGGGGCCTACGAGCAGTACTTC. The rearrangement links TRBV5-4 to TRBJ2-7; 11 bases match TRBD1. In germline, CDR1 is SGHNT, CDR2 YYREEE (reference sequence). The CDR3 is 18 amino acids. Variable domain in full (rest from reference TRBV5-4 and TRBJ2-7): ETGVTQSPTHLIKTRGQQVTLRCSSQSGHNTVSWYQQALGQGPQFIFQYYREEENGRGNFPPRFSGLQFPNYSSELNVNALELDDSALYLCSHSCPSCWGQGAYEQYFGPGTRLTVT.

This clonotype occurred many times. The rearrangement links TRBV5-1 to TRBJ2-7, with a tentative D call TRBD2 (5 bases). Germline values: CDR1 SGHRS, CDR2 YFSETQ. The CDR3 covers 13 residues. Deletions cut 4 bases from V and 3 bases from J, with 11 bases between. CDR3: CASSPSGSYEQYF. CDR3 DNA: TGCGCCAGCAGCCCTTCGGGGAGCTACGAGCAGTACTTC.

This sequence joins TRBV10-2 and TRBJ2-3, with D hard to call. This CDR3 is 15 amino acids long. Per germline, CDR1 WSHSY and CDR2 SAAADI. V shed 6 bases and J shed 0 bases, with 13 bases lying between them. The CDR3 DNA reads TGCGCCAGCAGAGACAAATTGACTAGCACAGATACGCAGTATTTT. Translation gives CASRDKLTSTDTQYF.

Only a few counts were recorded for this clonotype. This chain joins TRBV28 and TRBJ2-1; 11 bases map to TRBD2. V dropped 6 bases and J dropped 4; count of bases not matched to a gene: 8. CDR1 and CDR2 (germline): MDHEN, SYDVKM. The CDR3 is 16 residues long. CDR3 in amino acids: CASSQPSGGPYNEQFF. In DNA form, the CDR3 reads TGTGCCAGCAGCCAGCCTAGCGGGGGGCCTTACAATGAGCAGTTCTTC.

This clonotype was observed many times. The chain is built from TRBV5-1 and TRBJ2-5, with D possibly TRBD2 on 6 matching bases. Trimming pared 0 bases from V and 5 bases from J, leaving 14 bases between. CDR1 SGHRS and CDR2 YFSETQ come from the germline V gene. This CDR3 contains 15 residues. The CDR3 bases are TGCGCCAGCAGCTTGGCGGGAGCACCAATGGAGACCCAGTACTTC. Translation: CASSLAGAPMETQYF.